A selection of T cell receptor beta chains follows, all from one sample in a study of blood T cell repertoires in COVID-19. TCRdb keeps only in-frame clones here, not all; method: immunoSEQ multiplex PCR. The profile covers 300,000 to 450,000 clones, with approximately 89% appearing a single time and roughly 10% taken by the ten largest. Sequenced input: peripheral blood. Receptors were obtained from a woman aged 25 to 39 with COVID-19, enrolled during active disease. Both conserved end residues are part of each CDR3. D genes are given only for firm matches. Clone size is shown for a subset of rows, as once, few, many or a class of expanded clone.

>TRBD1|NA|TRBJ1-2|TRBV29-1
CSVETQGLNGYTF
TGCAGCGTTGAAACACAGGGGTTGAATGGCTACACCTTC
>TRBD1|NA|TRBJ2-1|TRBV11-2
CASSLGTGYHNEQFF
TGTGCCAGCAGCTTAGGGACAGGGTACCACAATGAGCAGTTCTTC
>NA|NA|TRBJ2-3|TRBV3-1/TRBV3-2
CASSQGSGLGTDTQYF
TGTGCCAGCAGCCAAGGAAGCGGATTAGGCACAGATACGCAGTATTTT
>NA|NA|TRBJ1-2|TRBV28
CATSQGGYGYTF
TGTGCCACCTCACAGGGTGGCTATGGCTACACCTTC
>TRBD2|NA|TRBJ2-7|TRBV29-1
CSVEGGMASGYEQYF
TGCAGCGTTGAAGGGGGTATGGCTAGCGGCTACGAGCAGTACTTC
>NA|few|TRBJ2-2|TRBV28
CASSLGQITGELFF
TGTGCCAGCAGTTTAGGGCAGATCACCGGGGAGCTGTTTTTT
>TRBD1|NA|TRBJ2-1|TRBV4-1
CASSLRDRPRGEQFF
TGCGCCAGCAGCCTCCGGGACAGGCCACGGGGGGAGCAGTTCTTC
>TRBD1|NA|TRBJ1-6|TRBV5-6
CASSSTGTENNSPLHF
TGTGCCAGCAGCTCTACCGGGACAGAGAATAATTCACCCCTCCACTTT
>TRBD2|NA|TRBJ2-1|TRBV4-1
CASREGGRASEQFF
TGCGCCAGCAGGGAGGGCGGGAGGGCCAGTGAGCAGTTCTTC
>NA|NA|TRBJ1-6|TRBV18
CASSPLQGESPLHF
TGTGCCAGCTCACCACTACAGGGCGAATCACCCCTCCACTTT
>NA|NA|TRBJ1-4|TRBV7-2
CASSASGVTNEKLFF
TGTGCCAGCAGCGCGTCAGGGGTGACTAATGAAAAACTGTTTTTT
>NA|NA|TRBJ2-7|TRBV7-2
CASSDSRGVYEQYF
TGTGCCAGCAGCGACTCCAGGGGGGTATACGAGCAGTACTTC
>NA|NA|TRBJ2-1|TRBV5-1
CASARDNEQFF
TGCGCCTCAGCACGGGACAATGAGCAGTTCTTC
>TRBD2|NA|TRBJ2-7|TRBV4-1
CASSRPTSGSYEQYF
TGCGCCAGCAGCCGCCCGACTAGCGGCTCCTACGAGCAGTACTTC
>NA|NA|TRBJ1-5|TRBV28
CASSSPRGVGNQPQHF
TGTGCCAGCAGTTCGCCGCGGGGGGTCGGCAATCAGCCCCAGCATTTT
>NA|NA|TRBJ2-5|TRBV9
CASSSLWTGREETQYF
TGTGCCAGCAGCTCCCTCTGGACAGGGAGGGAAGAGACCCAGTACTTC
>NA|NA|TRBJ1-2|TRBV12-3/TRBV12-4
CASSPSGTKGYTF
TGTGCCAGCAGTCCTTCGGGGACTAAAGGCTACACCTTC
>TRBD1|NA|TRBJ1-1|TRBV10-3
CAISNRGLNTEAFF
TGTGCCATCAGCAACAGGGGACTGAACACTGAAGCTTTCTTT
>NA|NA|TRBJ1-1|TRBV7-3
CASSPDRATEAFF
TGTGCCAGCAGCCCCGACAGAGCCACTGAAGCTTTCTTT
>NA|once|TRBJ2-7|TRBV6-1
CASSEARIGEQYF
TGTGCCAGCAGTGAAGCGCGAATTGGCGAGCAGTACTTC
>NA|NA|TRBJ1-1|TRBV19
CASKEANTEAFF
TGTGCCAGTAAAGAGGCGAACACTGAAGCTTTCTTT
>TRBD1|NA|TRBJ2-1|TRBV2
CASREDRGLYNEQFF
TGTGCCAGCAGGGAGGACAGGGGGCTCTACAATGAGCAGTTCTTC
>NA|few|TRBJ2-2|TRBV19
CASRYRVSGELFF
TGTGCCAGTAGATACAGGGTTTCCGGGGAGCTGTTTTTT
>TRBD2|NA|TRBJ2-2|TRBV19
CASSTGLAETGELFF
TGTGCCAGTAGTACGGGACTAGCGGAGACCGGGGAGCTGTTTTTT
>TRBD2|NA|TRBJ2-3|TRBV3-1/TRBV3-2
CASSQLLAGGRSTDTQYF
TGTGCCAGCAGCCAATTGTTAGCGGGAGGACGTAGCACAGATACGCAGTATTTT
>TRBD2|NA|TRBJ2-7|TRBV7-6
CASSLEPSGSQVHEQYF
TGTGCCAGCAGCTTAGAGCCTAGCGGGAGTCAGGTCCACGAGCAGTACTTC
>TRBD2|few|TRBJ2-2|TRBV7-8
CASSPASGTANTGELFF
TGTGCCAGCAGCCCCGCCAGCGGGACCGCGAACACCGGGGAGCTGTTTTTT
>TRBD1|NA|TRBJ2-2|TRBV7-9
CASSSGTDNTGELFF
TGTGCCAGCAGCTCCGGGACAGATAACACCGGGGAGCTGTTTTTT
>TRBD1|NA|TRBJ1-2|TRBV7-9
CASHKADRAGYTF
TGTGCCAGCCATAAAGCGGACAGGGCTGGCTACACCTTC
>NA|NA|TRBJ1-2|TRBV5-4
CASSQSTGANYGYTF
TGTGCCAGCAGCCAATCGACAGGAGCTAACTATGGCTACACCTTC
>TRBD1|once|TRBJ1-4|TRBV9
CASSVEAGGNNEKLFF
TGTGCCAGCAGCGTAGAGGCAGGGGGCAATAATGAAAAACTGTTTTTT
>NA|NA|TRBJ2-5|TRBV10-1
CASSDPTEGRKETQYF
TGCGCCAGCAGTGACCCGACGGAGGGACGGAAAGAGACCCAGTACTTC
>TRBD1|once|TRBJ2-3|TRBV5-6
CASSRDRGTTDTQYF
TGTGCCAGCAGCCGGGACAGGGGAACCACAGATACGCAGTATTTT
>NA|NA|TRBJ1-5|TRBV10-2
CASKELYSNQPQHF
TGCGCCAGCAAGGAGCTCTATAGCAATCAGCCCCAGCATTTT
>NA|NA|TRBJ1-3|TRBV7-2
CASSFRQSSGNTIYF
TGTGCCAGCAGCTTCCGACAGAGCTCTGGAAACACCATATATTTT
>NA|NA|TRBJ1-5|TRBV12-3/TRBV12-4
CASRNGEIQPQHF
TGTGCCAGCAGAAACGGGGAAATTCAGCCCCAGCATTTT
>TRBD1|NA|TRBJ2-7|TRBV10-1
CASSESGQGVHEQYF
TGCGCCAGCAGTGAATCAGGACAGGGGGTGCACGAGCAGTACTTC
>NA|NA|TRBJ2-2|TRBV7-6
CASSLEADTITGELFF
TGTGCCAGCAGCTTAGAGGCGGACACCATCACCGGGGAGCTGTTTTTT
>NA|NA|TRBJ1-4|TRBV2
CASTEGGATNEKLFF
TGTGCCAGCACCGAGGGAGGCGCAACTAATGAAAAACTGTTTTTT
>NA|NA|TRBJ1-5|TRBV18
CASSRGAQLNQPQHF
TGTGCCAGCTCCCGGGGGGCACAGCTCAATCAGCCCCAGCATTTT
>TRBD2|NA|TRBJ2-5|TRBV25-1
CASRDRLAGQETQYF
TGTGCCAGCAGGGATCGACTAGCGGGACAAGAGACCCAGTACTTC
>NA|NA|TRBJ1-1|TRBV29-1
CSVTGFTEAFF
TGCAGCGTCACAGGGTTCACTGAAGCTTTCTTT
>TRBD2|once|TRBJ2-2|TRBV11-2
CASSPSGRTGELFF
TGTGCCAGCAGCCCTAGCGGGAGAACCGGGGAGCTGTTTTTT
>NA|NA|TRBJ2-3|TRBV15
CATSRDPMDTQYF
TGTGCCACCAGCAGAGATCCTATGGATACGCAGTATTTT
>NA|NA|TRBJ2-1|TRBV7-2
CASSLVGPNLYSSYNEQFF
TGTGCCAGCAGCTTAGTTGGTCCCAACTTGTACAGCTCCTACAATGAGCAGTTCTTC
>TRBD1|NA|TRBJ2-7|TRBV4-1
CASSMDRGSYEQYF
TGCGCCAGCAGCATGGACAGGGGTTCCTACGAGCAGTACTTC
>NA|NA|TRBJ1-2|TRBV7-9
CASSLADIGGYTF
TGTGCCAGCAGCTTAGCGGACATCGGCGGCTACACCTTC
>TRBD2|NA|TRBJ2-1|TRBV6-5
CASSSQTSGSLNEQFF
TGTGCCAGCAGTTCGCAGACTAGCGGGAGCCTCAATGAGCAGTTCTTC
>NA|NA|TRBJ1-4|TRBV27
CASSFEGGEKLFF
TGTGCCAGCAGTTTTGAGGGCGGTGAAAAACTGTTTTTT
>NA|NA|TRBJ1-2|TRBV19
CASSIQTTRGGYTF
TGTGCCAGTAGTATCCAAACAACCCGCGGGGGCTACACCTTC